This TCR beta chain stems from a study of T-cell reconstitution after alpha-beta-depleted transplantation in children. The study's findings and limits: Expanded graft clones numbering several hundred reportedly gave rise to alpha-beta T cells about two months after transplant. There were some patients whose high TCRbeta diversity at day 60 came from surviving recipient T cells and thymic progenitors. It was newly produced T cells that mostly accounted for T-cell counts and diversity one year after transplant.

Library preparation (for TCRbeta) was performed with unique molecular identifiers. Each CDR3 protein is one row after TCRdb ran MiXCR on the PCR reads. The repertoire has 500,000 or so distinct CDR3 sequences, about an eighth of them found once; the top ten carry around 15%. This clonotype has just a few counts. Its target is not known. CDR1 and CDR2 from the germline V gene are MNHNY and SVGAGI (reference sequence). V lost 7 bases, J lost 3 bases, and 10 bases lay in between. The CDR3 covers 13 residues. This rearrangement joins TRBV6-6 to TRBJ2-1; D is ambiguous. The receptor's source is a female patient aged 2-9 years who had a stem cell transplant for aplastic anemia, so the T cells may come from the graft donor. Sequencing used PBMCs, mostly from graft donor cells, obtained 180 days after TCRalphabeta/CD19-depleted stem cell transplant. CDR3 amino acids: CASKQQDYNEQFF. Written as DNA, the CDR3 is TGTGCCAGCAAACAGCAGGACTACAATGAGCAGTTCTTC.